Following are 2 T cell receptor beta chains from one sample sequenced in a study of vaccination effects on CD4 cells after COVID-19. For these TCRs, the target antigens are not known. The ViraFEST assay expanded antigen-specific CD4+ T cells with viral peptide pools before sequencing. Following a roughly 10-day culture, CD4+ T cells were purified. Of the BNT162b2 and mRNA-1273 vaccines, participants received two doses of one or the other. The method was immunoSEQ multiplex PCR; TCRdb's version includes in-frame clones alone and lacks a portion of them. The top ten clones hold less than 9% of a sample with tens of thousands of clones, more than 60% of them seen once. Specimen: CD4+ T cells from PBMCs cultured with SARS-CoV-2 spike peptides, collected after COVID-19 vaccination. Receptor source: a human donor who received a COVID-19 vaccine.

The rearrangement joins TRBV11-2 to TRBJ2-7, with unresolved D. Trimming stripped 4 bases from V and 4 bases from J, with 8 bases between. The CDR3 runs 12 residues. Germline V CDR1 and CDR2: SGHAT, FQNNGV. CDR3 DNA: TGTGCCAGCAGCTCACACCAATACGAGCAGTACTTC. Amino acids: CASSSHQYEQYF.

This chain links TRBV12-3 or TRBV12-4 with TRBJ2-2; the D is unclear. The CDR3 length is 13 residues. V was cut by 3 bases and J by 6 bases, with 8 bases left in between. CDR3 nucleotide sequence: TGTGCCAGCAGTTTTACCGCGGCCGGGGAGCTGTTTTTT. Its protein product is CASSFTAAGELFF.